The present T cell receptor beta chain was sequenced within a study of cytomegalovirus exposure and HLA in healthy donors. The PCR had 60 Vbeta and 13 Jbeta primers. Only in-frame clones appear in the TCRdb table, and some are missing; sequencing was by immunoSEQ multiplex PCR. The sample records 150,000 to 200,000 clones, approximately 80% being singletons. Despite likely unrecorded immune exposures, the donors were nominally healthy at the time of sampling. Notes on the study in general: Most CMV-associated TCR beta chains appeared HLA-restricted in a later analysis.

The CDR3 loop spans 15 amino acids. V lost 4 bases and J lost 6; bases outside the gene matches: 12. CDR1 and CDR2 (germline): SGHNT, YYREEE (reference sequence). Of note for this clone: The antigen is not known.

Sequencing was done on a sample of PBMCs. The sequence was collected from a woman aged 18-30 years in good health and CMV-seropositive. The chain combines TRBV5-4 with TRBJ2-5; 7 nucleotides match TRBD1. The CDR3 DNA is TGTGCCAGCAGCGTAAAAGGGGGCCTGATAAAGACCCAGTACTTC. Encoded protein: CASSVKGGLIKTQYF.